This TCR beta chain derives from a study of blood T cell repertoires in COVID-19. Whole-study context: The United States, Italy and Spain supplied acute and convalescent COVID-19 samples. Sample material is recorded as cDNA or gDNA derived from T cells, B-cell-depleted T cells, or PBMCs.

Germline values: CDR1 SGHRS, CDR2 YFSETQ. V trimming: 2 bases; J trimming: 0 bases; junction bases outside the gene matches: 2. The CDR3 totals 16 residues. The method was immunoSEQ multiplex PCR; TCRdb's version includes in-frame clones alone and lacks a portion of them. The data hold about 120,000 clones, with roughly 82% observed a single time. Sequenced input: peripheral blood. The chain combines TRBV5-1 with TRBJ2-3, with 11 bases fitting TRBD2. The TCR originated in a human donor in a cohort sampled during active COVID-19. CDR3 amino acids: CASSFLAGGSTDTQYF. CDR3 DNA: TGCGCCAGCAGCTTTCTAGCGGGGGGAAGCACAGATACGCAGTATTTT.